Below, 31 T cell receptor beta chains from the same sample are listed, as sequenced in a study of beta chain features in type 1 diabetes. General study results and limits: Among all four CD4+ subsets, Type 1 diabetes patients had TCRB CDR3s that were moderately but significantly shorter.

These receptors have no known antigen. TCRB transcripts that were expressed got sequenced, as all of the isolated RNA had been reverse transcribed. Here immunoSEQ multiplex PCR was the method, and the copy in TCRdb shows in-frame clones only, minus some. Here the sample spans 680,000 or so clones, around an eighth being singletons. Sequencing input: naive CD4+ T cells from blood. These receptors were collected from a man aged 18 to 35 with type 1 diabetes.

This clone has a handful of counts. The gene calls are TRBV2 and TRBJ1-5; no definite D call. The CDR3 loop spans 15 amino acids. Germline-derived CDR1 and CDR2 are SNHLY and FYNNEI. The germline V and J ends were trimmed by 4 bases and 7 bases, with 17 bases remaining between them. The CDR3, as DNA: TGTGCCAGCAGTGCTGGTCTTACCGAGGGACAGCCCCAGCATTTT. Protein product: CASSAGLTEGQPQHF.

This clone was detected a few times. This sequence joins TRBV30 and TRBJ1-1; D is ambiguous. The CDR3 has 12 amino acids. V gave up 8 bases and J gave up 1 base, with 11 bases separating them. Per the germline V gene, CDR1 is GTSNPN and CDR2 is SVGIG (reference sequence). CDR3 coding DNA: TGTGCCGCCCGGACGGCGAACACTGAAGCTTTCTTT. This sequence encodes CAARTANTEAFF. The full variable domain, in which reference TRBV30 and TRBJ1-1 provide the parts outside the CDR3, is SQTIHQWPATLVQPVGSPLSLECTVEGTSNPNLYWYRQAAGRGLQLLFYSVGIGQISSEVPQNLSASRPQDRQFILSSKKLLLSDSGFYLCAARTANTEAFFGQGTRLTVV.

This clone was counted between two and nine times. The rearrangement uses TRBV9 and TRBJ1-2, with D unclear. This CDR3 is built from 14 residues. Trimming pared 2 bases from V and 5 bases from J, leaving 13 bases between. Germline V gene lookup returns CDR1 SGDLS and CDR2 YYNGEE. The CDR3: CASSVRTASYGYTF. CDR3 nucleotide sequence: TGTGCCAGCAGCGTCCGGACGGCATCTTATGGCTACACCTTC.

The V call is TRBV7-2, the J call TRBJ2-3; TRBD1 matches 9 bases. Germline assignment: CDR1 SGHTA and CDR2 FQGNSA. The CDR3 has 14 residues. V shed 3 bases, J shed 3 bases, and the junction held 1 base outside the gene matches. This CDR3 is CASSFGQGTDTQYF. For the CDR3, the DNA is TGTGCCAGCAGCTTCGGACAGGGGACAGATACGCAGTATTTT.

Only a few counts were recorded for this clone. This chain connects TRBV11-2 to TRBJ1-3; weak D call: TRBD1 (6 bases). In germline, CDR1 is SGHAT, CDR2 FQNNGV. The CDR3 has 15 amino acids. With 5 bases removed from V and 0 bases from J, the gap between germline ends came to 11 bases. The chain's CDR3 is CASSPDRRSGNTIYF. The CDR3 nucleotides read TGTGCCAGCAGCCCAGACAGGCGCTCTGGAAACACCATATATTTT.

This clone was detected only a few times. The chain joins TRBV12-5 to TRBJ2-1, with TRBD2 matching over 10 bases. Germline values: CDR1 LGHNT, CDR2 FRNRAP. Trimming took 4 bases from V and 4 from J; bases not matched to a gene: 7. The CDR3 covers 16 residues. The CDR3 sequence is CASGSPLAGHYNEQFF. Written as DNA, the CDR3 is TGTGCTAGTGGTTCCCCACTAGCGGGGCATTACAATGAGCAGTTCTTC.

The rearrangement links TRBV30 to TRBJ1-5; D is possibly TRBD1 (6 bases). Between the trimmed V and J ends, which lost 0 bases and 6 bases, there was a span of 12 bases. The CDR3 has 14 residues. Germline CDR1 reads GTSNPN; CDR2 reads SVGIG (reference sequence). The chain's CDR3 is CAWSVGGWVQPQHF. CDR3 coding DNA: TGTGCCTGGAGTGTTGGGGGCTGGGTTCAGCCCCAGCATTTT.

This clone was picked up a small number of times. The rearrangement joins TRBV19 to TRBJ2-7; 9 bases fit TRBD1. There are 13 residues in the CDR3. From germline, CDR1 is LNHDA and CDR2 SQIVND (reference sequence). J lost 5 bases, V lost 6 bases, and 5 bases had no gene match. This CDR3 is CASSGTGWDEQYF. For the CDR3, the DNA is TGTGCCAGTAGCGGGACAGGGTGGGACGAGCAGTACTTC.

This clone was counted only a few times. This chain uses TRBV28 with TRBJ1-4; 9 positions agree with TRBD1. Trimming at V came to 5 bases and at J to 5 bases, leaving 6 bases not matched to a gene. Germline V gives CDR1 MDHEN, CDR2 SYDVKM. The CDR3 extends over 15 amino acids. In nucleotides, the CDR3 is TGTGCCAGCAGTCTCACCGGGACAGGGAATGAAAAACTGTTTTTT. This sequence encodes CASSLTGTGNEKLFF.

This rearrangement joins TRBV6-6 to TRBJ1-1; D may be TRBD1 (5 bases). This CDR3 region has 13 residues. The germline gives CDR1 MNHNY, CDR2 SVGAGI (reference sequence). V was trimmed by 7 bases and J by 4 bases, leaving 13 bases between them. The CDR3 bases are TGTGCCAGCAACCAACCAGGGCCCACTGAAGCTTTCTTT. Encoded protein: CASNQPGPTEAFF.

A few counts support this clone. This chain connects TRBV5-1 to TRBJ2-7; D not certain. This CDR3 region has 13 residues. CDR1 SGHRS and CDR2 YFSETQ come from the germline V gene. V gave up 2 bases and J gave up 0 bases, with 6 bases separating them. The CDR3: CASSFESSYEQYF. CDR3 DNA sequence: TGCGCCAGCAGCTTCGAGAGCTCCTACGAGCAGTACTTC.

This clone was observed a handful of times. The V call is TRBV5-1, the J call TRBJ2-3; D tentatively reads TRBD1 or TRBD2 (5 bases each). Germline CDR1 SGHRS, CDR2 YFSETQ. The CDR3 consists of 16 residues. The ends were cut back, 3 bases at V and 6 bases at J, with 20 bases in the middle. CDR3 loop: CASSYKPGPTTDTQYF. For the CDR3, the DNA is TGCGCCAGCAGCTACAAACCGGGACCAACGACTGATACGCAGTATTTT.

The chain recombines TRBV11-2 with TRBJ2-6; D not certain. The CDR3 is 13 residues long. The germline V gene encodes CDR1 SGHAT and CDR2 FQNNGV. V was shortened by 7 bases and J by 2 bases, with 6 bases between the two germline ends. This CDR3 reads CASTYTGANVLTF. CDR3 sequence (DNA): TGTGCCAGCACTTATACTGGGGCCAACGTCCTGACTTTC.

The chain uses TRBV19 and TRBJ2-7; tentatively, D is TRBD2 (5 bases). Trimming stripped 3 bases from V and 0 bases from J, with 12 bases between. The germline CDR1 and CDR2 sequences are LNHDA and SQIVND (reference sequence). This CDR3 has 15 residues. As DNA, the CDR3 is TGTGCCAGTAGTATGGGGAGTCCGAACTCCTACGAGCAGTACTTC. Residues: CASSMGSPNSYEQYF.

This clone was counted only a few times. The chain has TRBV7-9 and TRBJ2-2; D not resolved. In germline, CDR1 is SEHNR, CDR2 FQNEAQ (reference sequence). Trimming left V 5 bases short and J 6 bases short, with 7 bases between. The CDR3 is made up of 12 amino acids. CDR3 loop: CASSLRPGELFF. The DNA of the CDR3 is TGTGCCAGCAGCCTTCGGCCCGGGGAGCTGTTTTTT.

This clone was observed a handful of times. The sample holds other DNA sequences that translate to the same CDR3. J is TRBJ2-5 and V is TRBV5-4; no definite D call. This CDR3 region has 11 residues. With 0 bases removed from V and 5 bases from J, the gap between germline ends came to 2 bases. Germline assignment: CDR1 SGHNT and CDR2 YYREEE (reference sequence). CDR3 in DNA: TGTGCCAGCAGCTTGGCCGAGACCCAGTACTTC. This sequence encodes CASSLAETQYF.

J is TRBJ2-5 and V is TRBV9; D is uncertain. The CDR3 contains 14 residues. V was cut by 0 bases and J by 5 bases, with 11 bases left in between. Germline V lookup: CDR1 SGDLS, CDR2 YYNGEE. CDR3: CASSVAVHSETQYF. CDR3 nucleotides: TGTGCCAGCAGCGTAGCGGTCCACAGTGAGACCCAGTACTTC.

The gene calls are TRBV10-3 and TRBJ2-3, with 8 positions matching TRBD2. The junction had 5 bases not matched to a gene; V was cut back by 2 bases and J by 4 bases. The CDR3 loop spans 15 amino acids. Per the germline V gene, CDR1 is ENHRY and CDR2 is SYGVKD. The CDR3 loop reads CAISEELAGSDTQYF. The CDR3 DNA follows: TGTGCCATCAGTGAGGAGCTAGCGGGTTCAGATACGCAGTATTTT.

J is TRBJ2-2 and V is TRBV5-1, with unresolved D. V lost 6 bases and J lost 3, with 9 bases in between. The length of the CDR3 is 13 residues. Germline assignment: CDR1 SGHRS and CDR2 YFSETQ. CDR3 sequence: CASKVDYTGELFF. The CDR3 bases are TGCGCCAGCAAGGTTGATTACACCGGGGAGCTGTTTTTT.

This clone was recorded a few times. For the CDR3, the DNA is TGCGCCAGCCCGGGACAGGGCGATCAGCCCCAGCATTTT. Translating it yields CASPGQGDQPQHF. V is TRBV5-1 and J is TRBJ1-5, with 9 bases aligning to TRBD1. The CDR3 has 13 residues. CDR1 and CDR2 (germline): SGHRS, YFSETQ. J lost 5 bases, V lost 7 bases, and 4 bases had no gene match.

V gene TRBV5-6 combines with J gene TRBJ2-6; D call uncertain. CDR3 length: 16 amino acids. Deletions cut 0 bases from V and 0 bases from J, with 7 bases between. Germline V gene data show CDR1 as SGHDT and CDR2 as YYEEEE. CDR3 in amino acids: CASSLVGHSGANVLTF. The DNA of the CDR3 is TGTGCCAGCAGCTTGGTAGGGCACTCTGGGGCCAACGTCCTGACTTTC.

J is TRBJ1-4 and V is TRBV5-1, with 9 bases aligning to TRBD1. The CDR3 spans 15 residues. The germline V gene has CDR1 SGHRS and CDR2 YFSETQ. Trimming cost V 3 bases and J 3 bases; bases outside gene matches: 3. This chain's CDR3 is CASSSGTGSNEKLFF. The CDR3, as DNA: TGCGCCAGCAGCTCCGGGACAGGGTCTAATGAAAAACTGTTTTTT. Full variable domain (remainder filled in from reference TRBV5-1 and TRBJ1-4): KAGVTQTPRYLIKTRGQQVTLSCSPISGHRSVSWYQQTPGQGLQFLFEYFSETQRNKGNFPGRFSGRQFSNSRSEMNVSTLELGDSALYLCASSSGTGSNEKLFFGSGTQLSVL.

The CDR3 protein is CASSQGYSPLHF. The CDR3 DNA reads TGTGCCAGCAGCCAAGGGTATTCACCCCTCCACTTT. The V and J genes are TRBV14 and TRBJ1-6; unclear D gene. Germline lookup yields CDR1 SGHDN and CDR2 FVKESK. The CDR3 has 12 amino acids. V lost 1 base, J lost 8 bases, and 3 bases lay in between.

CDR3 sequence reads: CASSQGAPSTDTQYF. DNA of the CDR3: TGTGCCAGCAGCCAAGGGGCGCCGAGCACAGATACGCAGTATTTT. The V gene is TRBV7-6, the J gene TRBJ2-3; D possibly corresponds to TRBD1 (5 bases). Germline V lookup: CDR1 SGHVS, CDR2 FNYEAQ. With 5 bases removed from V and 0 bases from J, the gap between germline ends came to 12 bases. The CDR3 extends over 15 amino acids.

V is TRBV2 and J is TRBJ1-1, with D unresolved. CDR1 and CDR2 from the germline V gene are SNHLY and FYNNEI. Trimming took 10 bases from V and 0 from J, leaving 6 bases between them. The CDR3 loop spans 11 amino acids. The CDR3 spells CATTLNTEAFF. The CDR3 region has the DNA TGTGCCACCACGTTGAACACTGAAGCTTTCTTT.

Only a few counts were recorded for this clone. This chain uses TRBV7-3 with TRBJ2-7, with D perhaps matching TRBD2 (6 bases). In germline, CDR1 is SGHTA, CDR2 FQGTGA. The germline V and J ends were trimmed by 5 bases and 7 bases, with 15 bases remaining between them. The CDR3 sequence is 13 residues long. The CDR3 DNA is TGTGCCAGCAGCAGGGACTTAAACGAAGAGCAGTACTTC. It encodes CASSRDLNEEQYF.

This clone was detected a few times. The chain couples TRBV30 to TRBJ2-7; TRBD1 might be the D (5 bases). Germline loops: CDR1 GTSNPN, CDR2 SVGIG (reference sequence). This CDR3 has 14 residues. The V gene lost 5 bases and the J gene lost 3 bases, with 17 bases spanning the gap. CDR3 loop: CAWGRGSYYYEQYF. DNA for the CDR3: TGTGCCTGGGGAAGGGGCAGTTACTACTACGAGCAGTACTTC. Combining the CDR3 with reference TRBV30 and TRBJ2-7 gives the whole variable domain SQTIHQWPATLVQPVGSPLSLECTVEGTSNPNLYWYRQAAGRGLQLLFYSVGIGQISSEVPQNLSASRPQDRQFILSSKKLLLSDSGFYLCAWGRGSYYYEQYFGPGTRLTVT.

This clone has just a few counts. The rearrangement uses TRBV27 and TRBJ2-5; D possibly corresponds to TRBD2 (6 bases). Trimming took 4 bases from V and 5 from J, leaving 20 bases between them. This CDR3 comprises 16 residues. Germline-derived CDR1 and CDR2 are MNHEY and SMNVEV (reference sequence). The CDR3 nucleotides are TGTGCCAGCAGTTCCCCCGACATTGCGGGGAGGGAGACCCAGTACTTC. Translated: CASSSPDIAGRETQYF.

CDR3 amino acids: CASSLARGRVSNQPQHF. The CDR3 coding sequence is TGTGCCAGCAGTCTTGCTAGAGGCCGAGTTAGCAATCAGCCCCAGCATTTT. The chain joins TRBV28 to TRBJ1-5; D is uncertain. Per the germline V gene, CDR1 is MDHEN and CDR2 is SYDVKM. The CDR3 consists of 17 residues. V dropped 5 bases and J dropped 0 bases, with 17 bases sitting between them.

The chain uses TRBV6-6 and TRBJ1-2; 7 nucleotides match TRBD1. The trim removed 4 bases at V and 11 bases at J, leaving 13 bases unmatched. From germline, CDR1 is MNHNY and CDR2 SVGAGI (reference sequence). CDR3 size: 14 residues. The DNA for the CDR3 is TGTGCCAGCAGTTCCGGACAGGCATTTGAGGCTTACACCTTC. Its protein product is CASSSGQAFEAYTF.

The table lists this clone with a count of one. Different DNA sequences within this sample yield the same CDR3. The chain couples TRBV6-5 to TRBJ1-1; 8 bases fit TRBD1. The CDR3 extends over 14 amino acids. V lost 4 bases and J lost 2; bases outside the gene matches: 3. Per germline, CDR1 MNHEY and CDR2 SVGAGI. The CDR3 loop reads CASSSGQGNTEAFF. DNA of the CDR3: TGTGCCAGCAGTTCAGGACAGGGAAACACTGAAGCTTTCTTT.